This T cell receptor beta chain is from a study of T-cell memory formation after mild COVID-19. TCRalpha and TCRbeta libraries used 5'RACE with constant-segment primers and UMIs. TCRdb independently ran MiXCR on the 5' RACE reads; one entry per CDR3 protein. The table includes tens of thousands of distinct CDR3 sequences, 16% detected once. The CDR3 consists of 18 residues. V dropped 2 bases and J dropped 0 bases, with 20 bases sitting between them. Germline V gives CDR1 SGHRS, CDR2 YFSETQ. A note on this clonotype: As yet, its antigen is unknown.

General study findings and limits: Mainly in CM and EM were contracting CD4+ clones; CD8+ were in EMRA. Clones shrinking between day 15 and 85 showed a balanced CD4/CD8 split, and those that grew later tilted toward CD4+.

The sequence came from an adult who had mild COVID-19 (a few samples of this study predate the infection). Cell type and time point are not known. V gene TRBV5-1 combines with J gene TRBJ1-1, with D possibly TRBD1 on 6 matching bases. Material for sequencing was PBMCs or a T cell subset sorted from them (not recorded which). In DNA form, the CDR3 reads TGCGCCAGCAGCTTTCGGGGGCCAGAACCGACCTTGAACACTGAAGCTTTCTTT. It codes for CASSFRGPEPTLNTEAFF.